This TCR beta chain was recovered during a study of blood T cell repertoires in COVID-19 (TCRdb year 2020). Turning to the overall study: The collaborator samples originated in the United States, Italy and Spain and spanned the acute and convalescent phases of COVID-19. A de-identified subject ID, COVID-19 status, age in years and sex were almost always included in the sample metadata. The repertoires were released in a freely available public database meant as a resource for research on the immune response to SARS-CoV-2. Subjects who had been exposed to COVID-19, were actively infected with it, or had recovered from it provided the deeply sampled blood TCRbeta repertoires that made up the dataset. Where available, HLA class I and class II types were taken from metadata supplied by the sample provider and were not determined by assay-based typing. The material from the prospective study consisted of cDNA or gDNA derived from T cells, B-cell-depleted T cells, or PBMCs. Samples came from the ongoing ImmuneRACE study (first 160 participants) plus 1,254 subjects from 6 global collaborators.

General study outcomes and caveats: How much clinical and demographic metadata was included differed by source and by participant, and the metadata was provided uncurated.

Worth noting for this clone: Its antigen has not been determined. No base quality information exists; no much larger clone differs at one position.

The CDR3 starts with the cysteine, ends with the phenylalanine, and has 18 residues. Solely the CDR3 DNA is kept, with 54 bases framed from the first base. For CDR1 and CDR2, the germline V gene lists MNHEY and SVGEGT. Clipping removes 2 bases from V and 0 bases from J, with 8 as the unmatched junction base count. Whole blood was collected in K2EDTA tubes by collaborating institutions according to the institutions' own protocols. For TCRbeta analysis, collaborators shipped samples in one of three forms: frozen whole blood, isolated PBMCs, or DNA extracted from either of those sample types. TCRbeta CDR3 regions were amplified from genomic DNA by means of the immunoSEQ Assay, a bias-controlled multiplex PCR. On the study's bioinformatics: Within the assay, amplification of reference gene primers was used to estimate how many nucleated cells each sample contained. To quantify the absolute abundance of each unique TCRbeta CDR3 rearrangement, sequence reads were collapsed and filtered. For each sample, productive Simpson clonality was calculated as the square root of Simpson's diversity index over productive rearrangements. The table comes from immuneACCESS by way of TCRdb, which keeps in-frame sequences with V and J called. Part of the clones is missing from these tables; in studies checked, under half for an unresolved V gene and the rest for unknown reasons. Clone size and V and J calls were adopted from that table, with D and trimming inferred from the DNA. For this sample the table gives 65,000 to 70,000 clones, of which 86% were detected only once. Roughly 1.4% of the sample is held by the ten biggest clonotypes.

This chain joins TRBV6-2 or TRBV6-3 to TRBJ1-4, with 8 bases matching TRBD1. The sample taken for sequencing was peripheral blood. The clonotype originates from a woman in her sixties or seventies with acute or convalescent COVID-19. Here the CDR3 is given as CASSYGAGGFATNEKLFF. The nucleotide sequence is given as TGTGCCAGCAGTTACGGCGCAGGGGGCTTTGCAACTAATGAAAAACTGTTTTTT.